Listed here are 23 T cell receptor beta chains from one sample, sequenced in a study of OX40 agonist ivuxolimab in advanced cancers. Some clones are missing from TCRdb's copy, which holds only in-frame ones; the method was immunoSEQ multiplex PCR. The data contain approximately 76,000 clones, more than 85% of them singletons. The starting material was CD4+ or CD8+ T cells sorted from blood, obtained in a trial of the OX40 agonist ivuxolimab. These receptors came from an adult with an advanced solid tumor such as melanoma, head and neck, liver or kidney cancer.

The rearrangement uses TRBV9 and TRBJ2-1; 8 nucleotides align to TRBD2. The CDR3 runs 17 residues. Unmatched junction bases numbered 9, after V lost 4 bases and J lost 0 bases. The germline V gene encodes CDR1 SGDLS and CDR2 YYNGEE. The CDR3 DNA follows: TGTGCCAGCAGCCTCCACGGGGGGGCCGGCTCCTACAATGAGCAGTTCTTC. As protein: CASSLHGGAGSYNEQFF.

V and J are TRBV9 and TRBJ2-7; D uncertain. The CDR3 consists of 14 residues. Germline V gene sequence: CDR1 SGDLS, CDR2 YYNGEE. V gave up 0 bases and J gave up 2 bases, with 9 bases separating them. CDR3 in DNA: TGTGCCAGCAGCGTAGAACTACCGCCCTACGAGCAGTACTTC. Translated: CASSVELPPYEQYF.

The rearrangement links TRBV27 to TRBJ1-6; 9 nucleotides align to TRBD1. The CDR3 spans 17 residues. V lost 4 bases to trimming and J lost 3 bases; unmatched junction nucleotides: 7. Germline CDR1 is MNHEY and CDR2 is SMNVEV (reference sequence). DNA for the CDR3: TGTGCCAGCAGTTACCACCCGACAGGGGGCTATAATTCACCCCTCCACTTT. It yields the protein CASSYHPTGGYNSPLHF.

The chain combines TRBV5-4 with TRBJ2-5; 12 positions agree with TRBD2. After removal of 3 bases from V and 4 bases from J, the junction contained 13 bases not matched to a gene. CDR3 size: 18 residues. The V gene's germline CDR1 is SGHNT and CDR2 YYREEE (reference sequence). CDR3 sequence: CASSSPPTSGGGGETQYF. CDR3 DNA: TGTGCCAGCAGCTCCCCACCGACTAGCGGGGGAGGAGGAGAGACCCAGTACTTC. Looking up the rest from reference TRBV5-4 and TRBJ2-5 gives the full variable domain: ETGVTQSPTHLIKTRGQQVTLRCSSQSGHNTVSWYQQALGQGPQFIFQYYREEENGRGNFPPRFSGLQFPNYSSELNVNALELDDSALYLCASSSPPTSGGGGETQYFGPGTRLLVL.

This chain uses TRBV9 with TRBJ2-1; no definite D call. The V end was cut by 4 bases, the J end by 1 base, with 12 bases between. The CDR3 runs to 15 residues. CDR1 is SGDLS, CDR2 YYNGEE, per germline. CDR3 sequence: CASSLFGDSYNEQFF. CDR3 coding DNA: TGTGCCAGCAGCCTATTTGGGGATTCCTACAATGAGCAGTTCTTC.

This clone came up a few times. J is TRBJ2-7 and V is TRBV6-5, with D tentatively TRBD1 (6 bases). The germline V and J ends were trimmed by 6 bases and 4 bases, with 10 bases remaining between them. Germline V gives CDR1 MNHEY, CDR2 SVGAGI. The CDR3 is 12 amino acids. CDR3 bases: TGTGCCAGCAGGGAACAGGGATACGAGCAGTACTTC. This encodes CASREQGYEQYF.

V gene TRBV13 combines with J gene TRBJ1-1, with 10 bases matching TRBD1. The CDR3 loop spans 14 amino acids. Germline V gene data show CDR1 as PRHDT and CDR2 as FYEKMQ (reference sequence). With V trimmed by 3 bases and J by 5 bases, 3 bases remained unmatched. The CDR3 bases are TGTGCCAGCAGCTTCCCGGGACAGGGGACTGAAGCTTTCTTT. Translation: CASSFPGQGTEAFF.

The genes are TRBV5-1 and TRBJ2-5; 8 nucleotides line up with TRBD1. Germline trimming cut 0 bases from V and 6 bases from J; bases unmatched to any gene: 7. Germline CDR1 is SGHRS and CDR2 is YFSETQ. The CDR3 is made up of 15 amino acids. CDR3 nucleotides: TGCGCCAGCAGCTTGGTTTCACAGGGGGGTAAGACCCAGTACTTC. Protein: CASSLVSQGGKTQYF.

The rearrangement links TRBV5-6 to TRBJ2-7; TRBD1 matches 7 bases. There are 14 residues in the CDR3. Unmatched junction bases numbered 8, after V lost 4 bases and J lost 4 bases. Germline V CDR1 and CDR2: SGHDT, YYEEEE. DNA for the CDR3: TGTGCCAGCAGCCCCTATGACAGGGCTTACGAGCAGTACTTC. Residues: CASSPYDRAYEQYF.

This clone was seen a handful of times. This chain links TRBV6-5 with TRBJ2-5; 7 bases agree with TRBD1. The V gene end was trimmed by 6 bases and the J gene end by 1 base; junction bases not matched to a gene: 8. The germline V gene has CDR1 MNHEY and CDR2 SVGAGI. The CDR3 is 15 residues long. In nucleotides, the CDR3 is TGTGCCAGCAGGATTGGGACAGTACTCCAAGAGACCCAGTACTTC. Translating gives CASRIGTVLQETQYF.

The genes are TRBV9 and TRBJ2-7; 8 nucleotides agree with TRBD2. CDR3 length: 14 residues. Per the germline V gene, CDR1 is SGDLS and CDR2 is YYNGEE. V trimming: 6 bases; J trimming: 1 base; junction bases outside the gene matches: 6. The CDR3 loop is CASNSGGASYEQYF. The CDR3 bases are TGTGCCAGCAACAGCGGGGGAGCGTCCTACGAGCAGTACTTC.

CDR3 nucleotides: TGTGCCAGCAGTCCACTAGTGGGGGGGGCCCCCTACGAGCAGTACTTC. It translates to CASSPLVGGAPYEQYF. The V call is TRBV7-6, the J call TRBJ2-7; possibly TRBD2 for D (7 bases). Germline V gene data show CDR1 as SGHVS and CDR2 as FNYEAQ. Trimming took off 6 bases at V and 2 bases at J, with 20 bases between the two ends. The CDR3 is made up of 16 amino acids.

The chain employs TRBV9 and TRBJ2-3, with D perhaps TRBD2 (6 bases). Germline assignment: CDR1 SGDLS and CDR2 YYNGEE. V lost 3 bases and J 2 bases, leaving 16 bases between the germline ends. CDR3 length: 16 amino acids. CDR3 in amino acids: CASSERGGDPTDTQYF. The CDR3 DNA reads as TGTGCCAGCAGCGAGAGAGGCGGGGACCCCACAGATACGCAGTATTTT.

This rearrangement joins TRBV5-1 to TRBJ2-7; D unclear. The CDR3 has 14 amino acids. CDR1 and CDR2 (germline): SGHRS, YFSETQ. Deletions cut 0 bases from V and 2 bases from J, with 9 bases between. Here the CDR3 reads CASSLGGYTYEQYF. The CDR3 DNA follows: TGCGCCAGCAGCTTGGGGGGTTACACCTACGAGCAGTACTTC.

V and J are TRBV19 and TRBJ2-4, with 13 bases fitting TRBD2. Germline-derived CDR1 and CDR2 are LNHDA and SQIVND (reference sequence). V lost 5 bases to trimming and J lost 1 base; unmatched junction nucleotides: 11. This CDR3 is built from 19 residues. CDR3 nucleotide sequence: TGTGCCAGTAGTTTCGGACTAGCGGGGGTAAACGCGGCCAAAAACATTCAGTACTTC. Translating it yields CASSFGLAGVNAAKNIQYF.

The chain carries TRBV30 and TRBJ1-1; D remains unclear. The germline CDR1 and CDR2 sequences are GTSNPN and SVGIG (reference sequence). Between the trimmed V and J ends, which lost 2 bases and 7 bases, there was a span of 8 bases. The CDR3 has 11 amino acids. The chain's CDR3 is CAWSPTGEAFF. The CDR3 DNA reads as TGTGCCTGGAGTCCGACGGGTGAAGCTTTCTTT.

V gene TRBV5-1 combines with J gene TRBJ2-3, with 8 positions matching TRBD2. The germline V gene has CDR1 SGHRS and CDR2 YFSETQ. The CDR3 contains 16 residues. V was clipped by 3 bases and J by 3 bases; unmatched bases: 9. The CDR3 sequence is CASSSFLAGGTDTQYF. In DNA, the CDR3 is TGCGCCAGCAGCTCGTTCTTGGCGGGGGGTACAGATACGCAGTATTTT.

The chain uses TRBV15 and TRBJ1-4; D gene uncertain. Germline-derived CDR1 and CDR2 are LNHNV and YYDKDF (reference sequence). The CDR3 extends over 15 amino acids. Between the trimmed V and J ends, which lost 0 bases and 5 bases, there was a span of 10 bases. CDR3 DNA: TGTGCCACCAGCAGAGAGGAGGGTTCAAATGAAAAACTGTTTTTT. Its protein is CATSREEGSNEKLFF.

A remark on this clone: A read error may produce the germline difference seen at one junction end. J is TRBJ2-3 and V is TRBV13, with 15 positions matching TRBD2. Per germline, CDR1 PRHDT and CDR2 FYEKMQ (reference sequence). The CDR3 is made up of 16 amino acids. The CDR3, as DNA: TGTGCCAGCAGTTTAGGGACTAGCGGGGGGATATATACGCAGTATTTT. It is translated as CASSLGTSGGIYTQYF. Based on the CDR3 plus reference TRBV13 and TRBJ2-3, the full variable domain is AAGVIQSPRHLIKEKRETATLKCYPIPRHDTVYWYQQGPGQDPQFLISFYEKMQSDKGSIPDRFSAQQFSDYHSELNMSSLELGDSALYFCASSLGTSGGIYTQYFGPGTRLTVL.

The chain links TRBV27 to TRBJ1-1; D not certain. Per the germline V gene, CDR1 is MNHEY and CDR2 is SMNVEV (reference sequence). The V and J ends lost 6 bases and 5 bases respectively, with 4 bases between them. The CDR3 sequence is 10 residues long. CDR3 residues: CASSRTEAFF. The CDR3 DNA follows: TGTGCCAGCAGCCGGACTGAAGCTTTCTTT.

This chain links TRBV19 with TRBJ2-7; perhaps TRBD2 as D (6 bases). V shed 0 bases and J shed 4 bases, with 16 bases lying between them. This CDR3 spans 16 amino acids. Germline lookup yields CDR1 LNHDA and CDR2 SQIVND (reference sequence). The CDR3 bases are TGTGCCAGTAGTATAGAGCACCGTTCGGCGGGATACGAGCAGTACTTC. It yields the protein CASSIEHRSAGYEQYF.

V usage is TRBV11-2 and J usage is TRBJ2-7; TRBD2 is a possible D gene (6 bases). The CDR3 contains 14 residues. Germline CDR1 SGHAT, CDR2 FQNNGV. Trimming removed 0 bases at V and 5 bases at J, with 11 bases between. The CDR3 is CASSLDAGFDEQYF. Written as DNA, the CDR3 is TGTGCCAGCAGCTTAGACGCGGGGTTCGACGAGCAGTACTTC.

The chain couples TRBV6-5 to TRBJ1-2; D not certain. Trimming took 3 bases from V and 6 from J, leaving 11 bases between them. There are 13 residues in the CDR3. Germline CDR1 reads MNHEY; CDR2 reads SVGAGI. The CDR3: CASSYAHHDGYTF. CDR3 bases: TGTGCCAGCAGTTATGCCCACCACGATGGCTACACCTTC.